This T cell receptor (beta chain) was sequenced for a study of T cell responses to AZD1222 COVID-19 vaccine. With regard to this clone: Its antigen is as yet unknown.

Study-level points and caveats: Repertoire sampling was restricted to post-peak T cell response timepoints. Seropositive AZD1222 recipients at baseline numbered only 6 or 7. Unmutated variant regions are reportedly targeted by nearly half of spike-specific TCRs. Dominant at 160-218 and 743-854, vaccine-associated CD4 TCRs also spanned spike.

TCRdb's copy holds only in-frame clones and misses some; the assay was immunoSEQ multiplex PCR. The data hold over 150,000 clones, with 88% observed a single time. V dropped 3 bases and J dropped 3 bases, with 6 bases sitting between them. Germline assignment: CDR1 LNHDA and CDR2 SQIVND (reference sequence). The CDR3 has 13 residues. The sequence was obtained from an adult in good health. The chain has TRBV19 and TRBJ2-1, with TRBD1 as a possible D gene (5 bases). Specimen: peripheral blood, collected on day 0 of AZD1222 vaccination. The CDR3 DNA follows: TGTGCCAGTAGTATGCAGGGCTACAATGAGCAGTTCTTC. It translates to CASSMQGYNEQFF.